A selection of T cell receptor beta chains follows, all from one sample in a study of T cells in localized non-small cell lung cancer. Sequencing was performed with immunoSEQ multiplex PCR; in TCRdb, only in-frame clones are kept and a portion is missing. The sample holds about 19,000 clones, around 90% seen once. This material consisted of peripheral blood, taken before any cancer treatment. The origin of the receptors is a male donor at least 60 years old with stage I squamous cell lung carcinoma. Each CDR3 is given with its conserved first and last residue. A D gene is named only where the DNA matches it firmly. Clone size is shown for a subset of rows, as once, few, many or a class of expanded clone.

j_call: TRBJ2-1
d_call: .
v_call: TRBV7-7
clone_size: .
cdr3_aa: CASSPHSASSYNEQFF
cdr3_nt: TGTGCCAGCAGCCCCCACAGCGCAAGCTCCTACAATGAGCAGTTCTTC

j_call: TRBJ2-2
d_call: .
v_call: TRBV4-3
clone_size: .
cdr3_aa: CASSQSVSVTGGELFF
cdr3_nt: TGCGCCAGCAGCCAGTCGGTTTCTGTCACGGGCGGGGAGCTGTTTTTT

j_call: TRBJ2-1
d_call: .
v_call: TRBV6-1
clone_size: few
cdr3_aa: CASSEALGSSYNEQFF
cdr3_nt: TGTGCCAGCAGTGAAGCGCTCGGCTCCTCCTACAATGAGCAGTTCTTC

j_call: TRBJ1-5
d_call: .
v_call: TRBV7-9
clone_size: once
cdr3_aa: CASSLAGEGKGQPQHF
cdr3_nt: TGTGCCAGCAGCTTAGCGGGTGAGGGCAAGGGTCAGCCCCAGCATTTT

j_call: TRBJ2-3
d_call: .
v_call: TRBV6-4
clone_size: .
cdr3_aa: CASSEAGFEDTQYF
cdr3_nt: TGTGCCAGCAGTGAGGCAGGGTTTGAAGATACGCAGTATTTT

j_call: TRBJ1-2
d_call: .
v_call: TRBV6-6
clone_size: .
cdr3_aa: CASRDTSNYGYTF
cdr3_nt: TGTGCCAGCAGAGACACTTCAAACTATGGCTACACCTTC

j_call: TRBJ1-3
d_call: .
v_call: TRBV5-4
clone_size: .
cdr3_aa: CASSLGNSHSGNTIYF
cdr3_nt: TGTGCCAGCAGCTTGGGAAACAGCCACTCTGGAAACACCATATATTTT

j_call: TRBJ1-2
d_call: TRBD1
v_call: TRBV30
clone_size: .
cdr3_aa: CAWGDRLYGYTF
cdr3_nt: TGTGCCTGGGGGGACAGACTCTATGGCTACACCTTC

j_call: TRBJ1-1
d_call: TRBD1
v_call: TRBV7-2
clone_size: once
cdr3_aa: CASSFTGDNTEAFF
cdr3_nt: TGTGCCAGCAGCTTTACAGGGGACAACACTGAAGCTTTCTTT

j_call: TRBJ1-5
d_call: .
v_call: TRBV5-3
clone_size: .
cdr3_aa: CARSLVRAIDVGNQPQHF
cdr3_nt: TGTGCCAGAAGCTTGGTCAGGGCCATAGATGTTGGCAATCAGCCCCAGCATTTT

j_call: TRBJ2-7
d_call: TRBD2
v_call: TRBV19
clone_size: once
cdr3_aa: CASSIGWEGSYEQYF
cdr3_nt: TGTGCCAGTAGTATTGGCTGGGAGGGGTCCTACGAGCAGTACTTC

j_call: TRBJ1-5
d_call: .
v_call: TRBV27
clone_size: once
cdr3_aa: CASSLWVGSNQPQHF
cdr3_nt: TGTGCCAGCAGTTTATGGGTAGGGAGCAATCAGCCCCAGCATTTT

j_call: TRBJ2-7
d_call: TRBD2
v_call: TRBV5-1
clone_size: .
cdr3_aa: CASSLEAGGHTGSSYEQYF
cdr3_nt: TGCGCCAGCAGCTTGGAAGCGGGAGGGCATACAGGTAGCTCCTACGAGCAGTACTTC

j_call: TRBJ2-5
d_call: .
v_call: TRBV5-1
clone_size: .
cdr3_aa: CASSFGETQYF
cdr3_nt: TGCGCCAGCAGCTTCGGAGAGACCCAGTACTTC

j_call: TRBJ2-1
d_call: TRBD2
v_call: TRBV9
clone_size: .
cdr3_aa: CASSVATIAGANEQFF
cdr3_nt: TGTGCCAGCAGCGTAGCAACCATAGCGGGGGCCAATGAGCAGTTCTTC

j_call: TRBJ2-3
d_call: TRBD2
v_call: TRBV27
clone_size: .
cdr3_aa: CASSLPGLAGGITDTQYF
cdr3_nt: TGTGCCAGCAGTTTACCGGGACTAGCGGGAGGGATCACAGATACGCAGTATTTT

j_call: TRBJ2-1
d_call: .
v_call: TRBV29-1
clone_size: .
cdr3_aa: CSFPAGSSYNEQFF
cdr3_nt: TGCAGTTTTCCGGCCGGAAGCTCCTACAATGAGCAGTTCTTC

j_call: TRBJ2-1
d_call: .
v_call: TRBV27
clone_size: .
cdr3_aa: CASTPSWGRRTEQFF
cdr3_nt: TGTGCCAGCACTCCAAGTTGGGGGAGGAGGACTGAGCAGTTCTTC

j_call: TRBJ2-7
d_call: .
v_call: TRBV5-5
clone_size: .
cdr3_aa: CASSYANQGYEQYF
cdr3_nt: TGTGCCAGCAGCTACGCAAACCAGGGCTACGAGCAGTACTTC

j_call: TRBJ2-1
d_call: TRBD2
v_call: TRBV25-1
clone_size: .
cdr3_aa: CASSDRLANEQFF
cdr3_nt: TGTGCCAGCAGTGATCGACTAGCGAATGAGCAGTTCTTC

j_call: TRBJ1-5
d_call: .
v_call: TRBV19
clone_size: .
cdr3_aa: CASRGAYNQPQHF
cdr3_nt: TGTGCCAGTAGAGGGGCCTACAATCAGCCCCAGCATTTT

j_call: TRBJ2-7
d_call: TRBD1
v_call: TRBV29-1
clone_size: .
cdr3_aa: CSVGGQPYEQYF
cdr3_nt: TGCAGCGTTGGGGGACAGCCCTACGAGCAGTACTTC

j_call: TRBJ1-1
d_call: TRBD1
v_call: TRBV4-2
clone_size: .
cdr3_aa: CASSQADRGGEAFF
cdr3_nt: TGTGCCAGCAGCCAGGCGGACAGGGGGGGTGAAGCTTTCTTT

j_call: TRBJ1-1
d_call: .
v_call: TRBV27
clone_size: .
cdr3_aa: CASSTRQQGNTEAFF
cdr3_nt: TGTGCCAGCAGTACCCGACAGCAGGGAAACACTGAAGCTTTCTTT

j_call: TRBJ2-7
d_call: .
v_call: TRBV14
clone_size: .
cdr3_aa: CASSPITETYEQYF
cdr3_nt: TGTGCCAGCAGCCCCATAACCGAAACATACGAGCAGTACTTC

j_call: TRBJ2-3
d_call: TRBD2
v_call: TRBV28
clone_size: .
cdr3_aa: CASTHFQTSGSSTDTQYF
cdr3_nt: TGTGCCAGCACCCATTTCCAAACTAGCGGGAGCAGCACAGATACGCAGTATTTT

j_call: TRBJ1-2
d_call: TRBD1
v_call: TRBV19
clone_size: once
cdr3_aa: CASSGQGLYGYTF
cdr3_nt: TGTGCCAGTAGTGGACAGGGCCTCTATGGCTACACCTTC

j_call: TRBJ1-4
d_call: .
v_call: TRBV7-3
clone_size: .
cdr3_aa: CASSKGPTEKLFF
cdr3_nt: TGTGCCAGCAGCAAGGGCCCCACCGAAAAACTGTTTTTT

j_call: TRBJ1-4
d_call: TRBD1
v_call: TRBV5-1
clone_size: .
cdr3_aa: CASSLEGAPGLFF
cdr3_nt: TGCGCCAGCAGCTTGGAGGGGGCGCCGGGGCTGTTTTTT

j_call: TRBJ2-3
d_call: TRBD2
v_call: TRBV18
clone_size: .
cdr3_aa: CASSRGLAGKDTQYF
cdr3_nt: TGTGCCAGCTCAAGGGGACTAGCGGGGAAAGATACGCAGTATTTT

j_call: TRBJ1-1
d_call: TRBD1
v_call: TRBV5-8
clone_size: .
cdr3_aa: CASRLSLGDRALLNTEAFF
cdr3_nt: TGTGCCAGTCGTTTAAGCCTAGGGGACAGGGCTTTGCTGAACACTGAAGCTTTCTTT

j_call: TRBJ2-7
d_call: TRBD1
v_call: TRBV28
clone_size: .
cdr3_aa: CASTRPPGQGTYEQYF
cdr3_nt: TGTGCCAGCACCCGACCCCCGGGACAGGGGACCTACGAGCAGTACTTC

j_call: TRBJ2-1
d_call: TRBD1
v_call: TRBV30
clone_size: .
cdr3_aa: CAWRTGREQFF
cdr3_nt: TGTGCCTGGAGGACAGGGCGAGAGCAGTTCTTC

j_call: TRBJ1-6
d_call: .
v_call: TRBV5-1
clone_size: .
cdr3_aa: CASSLAGEGNSPLHF
cdr3_nt: TGCGCCAGCAGCTTGGCCGGGGAAGGGAATTCACCCCTCCACTTT

j_call: TRBJ2-1
d_call: TRBD1
v_call: TRBV15
clone_size: .
cdr3_aa: CATSRRDRTINEQFF
cdr3_nt: TGTGCCACCAGCCGCCGGGACAGAACAATCAATGAGCAGTTCTTC

j_call: TRBJ2-3
d_call: .
v_call: TRBV11-3
clone_size: .
cdr3_aa: CASSLGAGETDTQYF
cdr3_nt: TGTGCCAGCAGCTTAGGGGCCGGGGAAACAGATACGCAGTATTTT

j_call: TRBJ2-1
d_call: TRBD2
v_call: TRBV12-5
clone_size: once
cdr3_aa: CASGLELVYSGGSSYNEQFF
cdr3_nt: TGTGCTAGTGGTTTGGAACTAGTCTATAGCGGGGGCAGCTCCTACAATGAGCAGTTCTTC

j_call: TRBJ2-2
d_call: TRBD2
v_call: TRBV9
clone_size: .
cdr3_aa: CASSVASGGRAGELFF
cdr3_nt: TGTGCCAGCAGCGTAGCTTCCGGCGGGAGGGCCGGGGAGCTGTTTTTT

j_call: TRBJ1-1
d_call: .
v_call: TRBV7-9
clone_size: .
cdr3_aa: CASSLGGGAGTEAFF
cdr3_nt: TGTGCCAGCAGCCTCGGTGGGGGGGCGGGTACTGAAGCTTTCTTT

j_call: TRBJ2-7
d_call: TRBD2
v_call: TRBV9
clone_size: .
cdr3_aa: CASSVGTSGSYEQYF
cdr3_nt: TGTGCCAGCAGCGTAGGGACTAGCGGATCCTACGAGCAGTACTTC

j_call: TRBJ1-1
d_call: .
v_call: TRBV7-8
clone_size: .
cdr3_aa: CASSPTRVITEAFF
cdr3_nt: TGTGCCAGCAGCCCCACCAGGGTAATTACTGAAGCTTTCTTT

j_call: TRBJ1-2
d_call: .
v_call: TRBV29-1
clone_size: .
cdr3_aa: CSVAETGFYGYTF
cdr3_nt: TGCAGCGTGGCGGAAACAGGTTTCTATGGCTACACCTTC

j_call: TRBJ2-3
d_call: TRBD1
v_call: TRBV12-5
clone_size: .
cdr3_aa: CASGLNRGDTQYF
cdr3_nt: TGTGCTAGTGGTCTTAACAGGGGAGATACGCAGTATTTT

j_call: TRBJ2-5
d_call: .
v_call: TRBV11-2
clone_size: .
cdr3_aa: CASSTGRQETQYF
cdr3_nt: TGTGCCAGCAGCACAGGCCGTCAAGAGACCCAGTACTTC

j_call: TRBJ2-5
d_call: .
v_call: TRBV5-4
clone_size: .
cdr3_aa: CASSLGLLQETQYF
cdr3_nt: TGTGCCAGCAGCTTGGGACTCCTCCAAGAGACCCAGTACTTC

j_call: TRBJ1-2
d_call: TRBD1
v_call: TRBV7-9
clone_size: .
cdr3_aa: CASSFLTRDRGLGGYTF
cdr3_nt: TGTGCCAGCAGCTTCCTGACCCGGGACAGGGGGCTGGGTGGCTACACCTTC

j_call: TRBJ2-5
d_call: .
v_call: TRBV19
clone_size: .
cdr3_aa: CASSIGLETQYF
cdr3_nt: TGTGCCAGTAGTATCGGGCTGGAGACCCAGTACTTC

j_call: TRBJ2-5
d_call: .
v_call: TRBV5-1
clone_size: .
cdr3_aa: CASSLAASQETQYF
cdr3_nt: TGCGCCAGCAGCTTGGCAGCCTCCCAAGAGACCCAGTACTTC

j_call: TRBJ2-5
d_call: .
v_call: TRBV29-1
clone_size: .
cdr3_aa: CSVVSRDETQYF
cdr3_nt: TGCAGCGTTGTCTCCCGGGACGAGACCCAGTACTTC

j_call: TRBJ2-1
d_call: TRBD2
v_call: TRBV5-1
clone_size: .
cdr3_aa: CASSWSSGKMNEQFF
cdr3_nt: TGCGCCAGCAGCTGGTCTAGCGGGAAGATGAATGAGCAGTTCTTC

j_call: TRBJ1-1
d_call: .
v_call: TRBV7-2
clone_size: .
cdr3_aa: CASSFTAGETEAFF
cdr3_nt: TGTGCCAGCAGCTTCACGGCAGGGGAGACTGAAGCTTTCTTT

j_call: TRBJ2-4
d_call: TRBD2
v_call: TRBV27
clone_size: once
cdr3_aa: CASRNLAGGNIQYF
cdr3_nt: TGTGCCAGCAGAAACCTAGCGGGAGGGAACATTCAGTACTTC

j_call: TRBJ2-7
d_call: TRBD2
v_call: TRBV7-9
clone_size: .
cdr3_aa: CASSLGAGGFSYEQYF
cdr3_nt: TGTGCCAGCAGCTTAGGAGCGGGAGGGTTCTCCTACGAGCAGTACTTC

j_call: TRBJ1-1
d_call: TRBD1
v_call: TRBV2
clone_size: .
cdr3_aa: CASRQGNAEAFF
cdr3_nt: TGTGCCAGCAGACAGGGGAACGCTGAAGCTTTCTTT

j_call: TRBJ2-7
d_call: TRBD2
v_call: TRBV19
clone_size: once
cdr3_aa: CASSPGGRYEQYF
cdr3_nt: TGTGCCAGTAGTCCGGGGGGTCGCTACGAGCAGTACTTC

j_call: TRBJ1-2
d_call: .
v_call: TRBV6-6
clone_size: .
cdr3_aa: CASSYSQTSPGVF
cdr3_nt: TGTGCCAGCAGTTACAGTCAGACGAGCCCGGGGGTCTTC

j_call: TRBJ1-1
d_call: .
v_call: TRBV7-8
clone_size: .
cdr3_aa: CASSLALGGTKMNTEAFF
cdr3_nt: TGTGCCAGCAGCTTAGCCCTTGGAGGAACTAAAATGAACACTGAAGCTTTCTTT

j_call: TRBJ2-1
d_call: TRBD2
v_call: TRBV15
clone_size: .
cdr3_aa: CATSRSGTSGTLPYNEQFF
cdr3_nt: TGTGCCACCAGCAGATCCGGGACTAGCGGGACCTTACCCTACAATGAGCAGTTCTTC

j_call: TRBJ1-2
d_call: .
v_call: TRBV20-1
clone_size: .
cdr3_aa: CSAGYGYTF
cdr3_nt: TGCAGTGCTGGCTATGGCTACACCTTC

j_call: TRBJ1-1
d_call: TRBD1
v_call: TRBV7-2
clone_size: .
cdr3_aa: CASTRTGLNTEAFF
cdr3_nt: TGTGCCAGCACCAGGACAGGGTTGAACACTGAAGCTTTCTTT